These T cell receptor beta chains were read from a single sample in a study of identical twins. A single record per CDR3 protein comes from TCRdb applying MiXCR to the 5' RACE reads. The table records some 500,000 distinct CDR3 sequences, approximately 15% of them present only once. These data also formed part of another study, on yellow fever vaccine responses in identical twins.

Sequenced material: CD4+ T cells sorted from blood. All receptors come from a woman between 18 and 30 years old in good health. Both conserved end residues are part of each CDR3. A D gene is named only where the DNA matches it firmly. Clone size is given for some rows only: seen once, a few or many times, or a class if the clone is expanded.

j_call v_call d_call clone_size cdr3_aa cdr3_nt
TRBJ2-2 TRBV3-1 TRBD2 - CASSRGGDNTGELFF TGTGCCAGCAGCCGGGGGGGGGACAACACCGGGGAGCTGTTTTTT
TRBJ2-4 TRBV6-1 TRBD2 - CASSEALAGGQLAKNIQYF TGTGCCAGCAGTGAAGCGCTAGCGGGGGGCCAACTAGCCAAAAACATTCAGTACTTC
TRBJ1-1 TRBV4-2 - few CASSQPTLGTTEAFF TGTGCCAGCAGCCAACCCACCCTTGGGACCACTGAAGCTTTCTTT
TRBJ2-1 TRBV28 TRBD1 few CASSPGTGKLYNEQFF TGTGCCAGCAGTCCCGGGACAGGGAAACTTTACAATGAGCAGTTCTTC
TRBJ1-6 TRBV7-8 TRBD1 few CASSLGTGNNSPLHF TGTGCCAGCAGCTTAGGGACAGGGAATAATTCACCCCTCCACTTT
TRBJ2-2 TRBV3-1 - - CASSHYSGTQGELFF TGTGCCAGCAGCCATTATTCCGGGACCCAAGGGGAGCTGTTTTTT
TRBJ2-2 TRBV20-1 TRBD2 few CSARDPSLAGGRTGELFF TGCAGTGCTAGAGACCCGTCGCTCGCGGGAGGCCGCACCGGGGAGCTGTTTTTT
TRBJ2-7 TRBV29-1 - few CSVEKGGYEQYF TGCAGCGTTGAAAAGGGCGGCTACGAGCAGTACTTC
TRBJ1-2 TRBV10-3 - few CAISEGAVGYTF TGTGCCATCAGTGAAGGAGCGGTGGGCTACACCTTC
TRBJ2-5 TRBV29-1 TRBD2 many CSSGPIPGLAGQETQYF TGCAGCTCAGGACCCATACCGGGACTAGCGGGACAAGAGACCCAGTACTTC
TRBJ2-5 TRBV28 - few CASSLWEVKQKTQETQYF TGTGCCAGCAGTTTATGGGAGGTAAAACAGAAAACCCAAGAGACCCAGTACTTC
TRBJ2-3 TRBV28 - - CASHVRDTDTQYF TGTGCCAGCCATGTGCGGGACACAGATACGCAGTATTTT
TRBJ2-7 TRBV11-2 - few CASSPRSGPSGEQYF TGTGCCAGCAGCCCGAGGTCAGGGCCCTCGGGAGAGCAGTACTTC
TRBJ2-5 TRBV7-8 - few CASSRQTRRMEETQYF TGTGCCAGCAGCCGACAGACCCGAAGGATGGAAGAGACCCAGTACTTC
TRBJ2-5 TRBV7-9 TRBD2 - CASSSLGGSQQETQYF TGTGCCAGCAGCTCCCTTGGCGGGAGCCAGCAAGAGACCCAGTACTTC